Below, 10 T cell receptor beta chains from the same sample are listed, as sequenced in a study of T cell repertoires in cytomegalovirus infection. TCRdb reprocessed the reads with MiXCR, giving one entry per CDR3 protein. Of about 740,000 distinct CDR3 sequences listed, less than 40% are singletons. Sequencing was done on a sample of PBMCs. The receptors were gathered from a human donor in good health (CMV status not recorded). Some clones in this sample may be carry-over from other donors' samples.

In its sample, this clonotype was seen a few times. This chain uses TRBV12-3 or TRBV12-4 with TRBJ1-5; no definite D call. V gave up 3 bases and J gave up 5 bases, with 11 bases separating them. The CDR3 consists of 14 residues. The CDR3 reads CASSFLGEDQPQHF. The DNA of the CDR3 is TGTGCCAGCAGTTTCCTGGGAGAGGATCAGCCCCAGCATTTT.

This clonotype was seen a handful of times. The chain employs TRBV6-1 and TRBJ2-2; 10 positions agree with TRBD2. The V segment lost 5 bases and the J segment 1 base; nucleotides outside the gene matches: 4. This CDR3 spans 16 amino acids. Per germline, CDR1 MNHNS and CDR2 SASEGT. This CDR3 reads CASSSGGARNTGELFF. The CDR3 nucleotides read TGTGCCAGCAGTAGCGGGGGGGCCAGGAACACCGGGGAGCTGTTTTTT.

With respect to this clonotype: At one of its ends the junction is not consistent with the germline gene, which may arise from a read error. V gene TRBV20-1 combines with J gene TRBJ1-5; D is ambiguous. Germline assignment: CDR1 DFQATT and CDR2 SNEGSKA (reference sequence). The CDR3 sequence is 15 residues long. The CDR3 DNA follows: TGCAGTGCTAATCCCTCAGGCGTCGGAAATCAGCCCCAGCATTTC. Residues: CSANPSGVGNQPQHF.

The chain uses TRBV27 and TRBJ1-4, with D unresolved. CDR1 is MNHEY and CDR2 is SMNVEV in the germline V gene (reference sequence). The CDR3 spans 15 residues. With 4 bases removed from V and 2 bases from J, the gap between germline ends came to 11 bases. The CDR3 region is CASSSRSATNEKLFF. CDR3 DNA: TGTGCCAGCAGTTCCAGAAGCGCTACTAATGAAAAACTGTTTTTT.

The chain joins TRBV12-3 or TRBV12-4 to TRBJ2-3, with D uncertain. The CDR3 is 14 residues long. Trimming took 3 bases from V and 2 from J, leaving 9 bases between them. The CDR3 region has the DNA TGTGCCAGCAGTTTTGGTCCTATCACAGATACGCAGTATTTT. This gives the protein CASSFGPITDTQYF.

The chain uses TRBV4-1 and TRBJ2-7; no clear D gene. CDR3 size: 14 residues. Germline-derived CDR1 and CDR2 are MGHRA and YSYEKL. Trimming cost V 4 bases and J 0 bases, with 10 bases left between them. The CDR3 DNA sequence: TGCGCCAGCAGCCTAAGCTTGAGCTCCTACGAGCAGTACTTC. Its protein product is CASSLSLSSYEQYF.

This clonotype showed up many times. This chain links TRBV7-2 with TRBJ1-2; TRBD1 aligns across 7 bases. The CDR3 spans 13 residues. J lost 4 bases, V lost 4 bases, and 3 bases had no gene match. Germline CDR1 and CDR2: SGHTA and FQGNSA. The CDR3 DNA reads TGTGCCAGCAGCTCCCGGACAGGCTATGGCTACACCTTC. As protein: CASSSRTGYGYTF.

In this sample, this clonotype turned up a few times. This rearrangement joins TRBV27 to TRBJ2-7, with D possibly matching TRBD2 (6 bases). Germline loops: CDR1 MNHEY, CDR2 SMNVEV (reference sequence). Trimming left V 3 bases short and J 6 bases short, with 18 bases between. The CDR3 covers 15 residues. The CDR3 DNA sequence: TGTGCCAGCAGTTTCAATGGGCGGGAAGTGGCCGAGCAGTACTTC. This gives the protein CASSFNGREVAEQYF.

This clonotype was observed a single time. The chain joins TRBV27 to TRBJ2-1, with TRBD2 as a possible D gene (6 bases). This CDR3 has 12 amino acids. Looked up from germline, CDR1 is MNHEY and CDR2 is SMNVEV (reference sequence). The ends were cut back, 3 bases at V and 9 bases at J, with 9 bases in the middle. The CDR3 nucleotides are TGTGCCAGCAGTTTCCCAGCGGGTGAGCAGTTCTTC. As protein: CASSFPAGEQFF.

The V gene is TRBV7-8, the J gene TRBJ2-7, with 9 bases lining up with TRBD2. Trimming took 2 bases from V and 2 from J; bases not matched to a gene: 4. CDR1 is SGHVS and CDR2 is FQNEAQ in the germline V gene. The CDR3 has 15 amino acids. Here the CDR3 reads CASSLFGTSTYEQYF. In DNA form, the CDR3 reads TGTGCCAGCAGCTTATTCGGGACTAGCACCTACGAGCAGTACTTC. The entire variable domain, with the rest obtained from reference TRBV7-8 and TRBJ2-7, is as follows: GAGVSQSPRYKVAKRGQDVALRCDPISGHVSLFWYQQALGQGPEFLTYFQNEAQLDKSGLPSDRFFAERPEGSVSTLKIQRTQQEDSAVYLCASSLFGTSTYEQYFGPGTRLTVT.